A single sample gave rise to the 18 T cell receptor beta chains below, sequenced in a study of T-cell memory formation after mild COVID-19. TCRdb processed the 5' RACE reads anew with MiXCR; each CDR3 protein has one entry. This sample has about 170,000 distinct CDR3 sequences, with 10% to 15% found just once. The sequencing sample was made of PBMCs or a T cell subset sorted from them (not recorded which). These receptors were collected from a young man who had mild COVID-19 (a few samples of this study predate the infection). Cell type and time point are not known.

The CDR3 region is CASSPGFRGYTF. CDR3 DNA: TGTGCCAGCAGTCCGGGTTTTCGGGGCTACACCTTC. The chain combines TRBV28 with TRBJ1-2; no firm D call. The germline gives CDR1 MDHEN, CDR2 SYDVKM. The CDR3 runs 12 residues. V lost 5 bases to trimming and J lost 8 bases, with 12 bases between them.

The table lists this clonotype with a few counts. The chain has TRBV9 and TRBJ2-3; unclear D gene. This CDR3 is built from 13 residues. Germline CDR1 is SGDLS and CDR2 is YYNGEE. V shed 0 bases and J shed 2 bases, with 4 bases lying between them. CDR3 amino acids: CASSVVDTDTQYF. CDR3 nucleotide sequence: TGTGCCAGCAGCGTAGTGGACACAGATACGCAGTATTTT.

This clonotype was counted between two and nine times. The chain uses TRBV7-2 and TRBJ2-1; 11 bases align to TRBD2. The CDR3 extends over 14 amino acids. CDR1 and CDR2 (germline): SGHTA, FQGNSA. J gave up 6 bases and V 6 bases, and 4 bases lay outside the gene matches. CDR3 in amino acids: CASSLAGGLNEQFF. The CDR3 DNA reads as TGTGCCAGCAGTCTAGCGGGGGGACTCAATGAGCAGTTCTTC.

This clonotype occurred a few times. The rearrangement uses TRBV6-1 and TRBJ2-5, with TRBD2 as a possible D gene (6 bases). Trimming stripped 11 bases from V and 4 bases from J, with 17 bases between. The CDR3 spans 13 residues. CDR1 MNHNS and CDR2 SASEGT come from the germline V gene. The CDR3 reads CAAERRGSETQYF. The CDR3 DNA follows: TGTGCCGCTGAGAGGCGGGGCTCAGAGACCCAGTACTTC.

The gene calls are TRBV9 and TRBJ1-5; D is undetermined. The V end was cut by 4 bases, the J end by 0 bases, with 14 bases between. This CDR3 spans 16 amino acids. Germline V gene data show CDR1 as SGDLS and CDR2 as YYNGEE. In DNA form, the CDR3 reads TGTGCCAGCAGCCCCGATGTGGCAGCTAGCAATCAGCCCCAGCATTTT. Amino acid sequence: CASSPDVAASNQPQHF.

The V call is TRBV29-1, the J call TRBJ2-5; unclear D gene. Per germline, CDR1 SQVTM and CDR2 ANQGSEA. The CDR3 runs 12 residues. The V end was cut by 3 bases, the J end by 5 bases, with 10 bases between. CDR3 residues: CSVEPFPETQYF. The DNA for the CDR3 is TGCAGCGTTGAGCCGTTCCCGGAGACCCAGTACTTC. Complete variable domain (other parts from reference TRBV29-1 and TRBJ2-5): SAVISQKPSRDICQRGTSLTIQCQVDSQVTMMFWYRQQPGQSLTLIATANQGSEATYESGFVIDKFPISRPNLTFSTLTVSNMSPEDSSIYLCSVEPFPETQYFGPGTRLLVL.

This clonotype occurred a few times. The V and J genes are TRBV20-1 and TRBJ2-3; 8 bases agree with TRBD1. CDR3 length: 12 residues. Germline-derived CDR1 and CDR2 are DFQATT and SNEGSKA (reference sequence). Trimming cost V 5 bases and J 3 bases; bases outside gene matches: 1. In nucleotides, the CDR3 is TGCAGTGCTGGGGACAGGACAGATACGCAGTATTTT. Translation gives CSAGDRTDTQYF.

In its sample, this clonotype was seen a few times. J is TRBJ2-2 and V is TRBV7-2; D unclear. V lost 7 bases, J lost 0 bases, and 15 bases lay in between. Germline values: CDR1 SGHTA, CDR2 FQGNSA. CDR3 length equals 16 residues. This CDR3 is CASTIWAKANTGELFF. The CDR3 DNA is TGTGCCAGCACCATCTGGGCGAAAGCGAACACCGGGGAGCTGTTTTTT. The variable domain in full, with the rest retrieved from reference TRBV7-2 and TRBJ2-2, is GAGVSQSPSNKVTEKGKDVELRCDPISGHTALYWYRQSLGQGLEFLIYFQGNSAPDKSGLPSDRFSAERTGGSVSTLTIQRTQQEDSAVYLCASTIWAKANTGELFFGEGSRLTVL.

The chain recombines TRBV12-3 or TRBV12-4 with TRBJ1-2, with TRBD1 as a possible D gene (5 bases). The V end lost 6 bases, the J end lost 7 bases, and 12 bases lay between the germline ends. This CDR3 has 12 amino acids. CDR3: CASRPDSLGYTF. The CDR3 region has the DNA TGTGCCAGCAGACCAGACAGTCTTGGCTACACCTTC.

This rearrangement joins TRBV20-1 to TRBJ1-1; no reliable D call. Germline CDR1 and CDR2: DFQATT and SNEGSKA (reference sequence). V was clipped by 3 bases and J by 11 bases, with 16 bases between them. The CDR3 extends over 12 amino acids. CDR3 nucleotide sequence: TGCAGTGCTAGGGCGCGCCCCACCGGGGCTTTCTTT. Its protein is CSARARPTGAFF.

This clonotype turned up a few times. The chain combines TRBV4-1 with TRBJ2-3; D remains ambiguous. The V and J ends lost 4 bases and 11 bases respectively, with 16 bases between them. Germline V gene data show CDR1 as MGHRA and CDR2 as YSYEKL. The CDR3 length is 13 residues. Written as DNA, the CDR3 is TGCGCCAGCAGCCCGCGACACCCCTTGAGGCAGTATTTT. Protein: CASSPRHPLRQYF.

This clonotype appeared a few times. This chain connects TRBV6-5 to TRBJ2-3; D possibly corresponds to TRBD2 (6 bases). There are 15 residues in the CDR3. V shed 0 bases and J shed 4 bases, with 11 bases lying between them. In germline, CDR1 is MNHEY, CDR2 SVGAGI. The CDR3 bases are TGTGCCAGCAGTTACTCGATGGCGGGGCCAGATACGCAGTATTTT. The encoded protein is CASSYSMAGPDTQYF.

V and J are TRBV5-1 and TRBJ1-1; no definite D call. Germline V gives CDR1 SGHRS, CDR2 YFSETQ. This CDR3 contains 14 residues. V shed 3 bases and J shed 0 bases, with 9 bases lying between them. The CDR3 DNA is TGCGCCAGCAGCTCGACAAGCATGAACACTGAAGCTTTCTTT. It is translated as CASSSTSMNTEAFF.

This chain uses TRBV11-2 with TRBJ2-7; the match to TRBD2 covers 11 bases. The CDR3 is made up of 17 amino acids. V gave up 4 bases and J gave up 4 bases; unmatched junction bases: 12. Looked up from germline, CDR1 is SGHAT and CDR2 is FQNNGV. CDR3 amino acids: CASSSGFSGGARYEQYV. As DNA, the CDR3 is TGTGCCAGCAGCTCCGGATTTAGCGGGGGGGCGAGGTACGAGCAGTACGTC.

CDR3 sequence reads: CAWSVTVNTGELFF. As DNA, the CDR3 is TGTGCCTGGAGTGTCACGGTGAACACCGGGGAGCTGTTTTTT. The chain joins TRBV30 to TRBJ2-2, with D unclear. The CDR3 loop spans 14 amino acids. Germline CDR1 is GTSNPN and CDR2 is SVGIG (reference sequence). The V end was cut by 0 bases, the J end by 1 base, with 6 bases between.

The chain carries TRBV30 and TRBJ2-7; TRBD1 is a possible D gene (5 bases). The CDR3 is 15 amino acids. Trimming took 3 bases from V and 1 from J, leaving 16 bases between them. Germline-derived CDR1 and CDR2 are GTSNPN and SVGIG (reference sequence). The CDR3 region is CAWRPLGASSYEQYF. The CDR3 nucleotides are TGTGCCTGGAGGCCCCTAGGGGCCTCATCCTACGAGCAGTACTTC.

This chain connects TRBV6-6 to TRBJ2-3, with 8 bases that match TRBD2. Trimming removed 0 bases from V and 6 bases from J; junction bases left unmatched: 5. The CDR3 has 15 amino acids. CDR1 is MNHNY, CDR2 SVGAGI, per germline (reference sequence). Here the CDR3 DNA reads TGTGCCAGCAGTTACTCGATCAGCGGGGGTGATACGCAGTATTTT. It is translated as CASSYSISGGDTQYF.

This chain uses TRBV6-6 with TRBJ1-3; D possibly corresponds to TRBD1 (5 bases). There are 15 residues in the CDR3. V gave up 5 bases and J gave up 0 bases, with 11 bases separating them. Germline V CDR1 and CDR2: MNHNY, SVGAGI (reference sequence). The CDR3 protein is CASSPGRSSGNTIYF. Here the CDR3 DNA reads TGTGCCAGCAGTCCGGGACGGAGCTCTGGAAACACCATATATTTT.